Below, 4 T cell receptor beta chains from the same sample are listed, as sequenced in a study of Ad26.COV2.S vaccination and SARS-CoV-2 variants. Sample treatment: roughly 20 received Ad26.COV2.S at low or high dose, single or two shots; a few received placebo; per-sample allocation not given. The samples were gathered on day 63 after the first injection of vaccine or placebo. Repertoires were generated with immunoSEQ multiplex PCR, while TCRdb's copy carries only in-frame clones and drops some. The sample holds some 410,000 clones, 92% seen once. Sequenced material: peripheral blood, taken in a trial of Ad26.COV2.S vaccine versus placebo. Receptors originate from a person aged 18-65 years who received the Ad26.COV2.S COVID-19 vaccine or a placebo.

As concerns this clone: Different DNA sequences within this sample yield the same CDR3. J is TRBJ1-2 and V is TRBV7-2; tentatively, D is TRBD1 (6 bases). The V gene's germline CDR1 is SGHTA and CDR2 FQGNSA. This CDR3 has 13 amino acids. V was shortened by 2 bases and J by 4 bases, with 8 bases between the two germline ends. CDR3 protein: CASSLQGSYGYTF. The DNA for the CDR3 is TGTGCCAGCAGCTTACAGGGGAGCTATGGCTACACCTTC.

J is TRBJ2-7 and V is TRBV5-6; D possibly corresponds to TRBD2 (6 bases). Trimming cost V 4 bases and J 3 bases, with 11 bases left between them. The germline gives CDR1 SGHDT, CDR2 YYEEEE. The CDR3 has 13 amino acids. In DNA form, the CDR3 reads TGTGCCAGCAGCGGCGGGATATTCTACGAGCAGTACTTC. Translating it yields CASSGGIFYEQYF.

This clone was observed a handful of times. The chain employs TRBV19 and TRBJ1-1, with 8 bases matching TRBD1. Unmatched junction bases numbered 9, after V lost 4 bases and J lost 2 bases. CDR1 and CDR2 from the germline V gene are LNHDA and SQIVND (reference sequence). The CDR3 sequence is 16 residues long. The CDR3 loop is CASSRGDRYLNTEAFF. CDR3 DNA sequence: TGTGCCAGTAGTAGGGGGGACAGGTACCTTAACACTGAAGCTTTCTTT. The entire variable domain, with the rest obtained from reference TRBV19 and TRBJ1-1, is as follows: DGGITQSPKYLFRKEGQNVTLSCEQNLNHDAMYWYRQDPGQGLRLIYYSQIVNDFQKGDIAEGYSVSREKKESFPLTVTSAQKNPTAFYLCASSRGDRYLNTEAFFGQGTRLTVV.

The chain links TRBV14 to TRBJ1-5; a weak D match, TRBD1 (5 bases). V was pared by 4 bases and J by 0 bases, with 7 bases between. The germline CDR1 and CDR2 sequences are SGHDN and FVKESK. CDR3 length: 14 residues. The DNA of the CDR3 is TGTGCCAGCAGCCCAGGGTATAGCAATCAGCCCCAGCATTTT. As protein: CASSPGYSNQPQHF.